Below are 25 T cell receptor beta chains sequenced from a single sample in a study of T cell responses to AZD1222 COVID-19 vaccine (dated by TCRdb to 2020 to 2023). Library construction relied on the immunoSEQ multiplex PCR assay. Here the immuneACCESS table is served through TCRdb, limited to in-frame sequences with V and J called. Missing clones are a known gap in these copies; in checked studies unresolved V genes cover under half, and the rest lacks a known reason. Counted in this sample were 80,000 to 100,000 clones; around 90% of them appeared once. In total, the top ten clones hold approximately 10% of the sample. The sample's time point label, in plain terms: about 28 days (+/-7) after the second vaccine dose. The material was peripheral blood, obtained 28 days after the second AZD1222 dose. The receptors come from an adult who received the AZD1222 COVID-19 vaccine.

This chain links TRBV5-1 with TRBJ1-2, with 9 bases matching TRBD1. With 6 bases clipped from V and 6 bases from J, the junction kept 12 bases outside the gene matches. This CDR3 has 15 amino acids. Germline CDR1 is SGHRS and CDR2 is YFSETQ. CDR3 coding DNA: TGCGCCAGCAAGGGACAGGGAAGAGGAATTGATGGCTACACCTTC. This sequence encodes CASKGQGRGIDGYTF.

The V and J genes are TRBV2 and TRBJ1-2, with a weak D call TRBD1 (6 bases). The CDR3 covers 16 residues. The germline V and J ends were trimmed by 0 bases and 8 bases, with 19 bases remaining between them. The germline V gene encodes CDR1 SNHLY and CDR2 FYNNEI. This chain's CDR3 is CASSEAGDTRGGGYTF. In DNA, the CDR3 is TGTGCCAGCAGTGAAGCAGGGGACACCCGGGGAGGCGGCTACACCTTC.

The chain links TRBV20-1 to TRBJ1-5; D possibly corresponds to TRBD1 (5 bases). Germline-derived CDR1 and CDR2 are DFQATT and SNEGSKA (reference sequence). The V end was cut by 3 bases, the J end by 2 bases, with 14 bases between. The CDR3 is 15 amino acids. The CDR3 sequence is CSASLGTWGNQPQHF. The DNA of the CDR3 is TGCAGTGCTAGTCTCGGGACCTGGGGCAATCAGCCCCAGCATTTT.

The gene calls are TRBV28 and TRBJ1-2; 7 bases align to TRBD1. From germline, CDR1 is MDHEN and CDR2 SYDVKM. V lost 6 bases and J lost 6; bases outside the gene matches: 13. The CDR3 loop spans 15 amino acids. DNA of the CDR3: TGTGCCAGCAGACCCCGGGACAGAAATTTGAATGGCTACACCTTC. Translation: CASRPRDRNLNGYTF.

The chain has TRBV19 and TRBJ1-5; D unresolved. CDR1 is LNHDA and CDR2 is SQIVND in the germline V gene (reference sequence). V dropped 3 bases and J dropped 9 bases, with 15 bases sitting between them. The CDR3 extends over 14 amino acids. The CDR3 protein is CASSISARHRPQHF. The CDR3 DNA follows: TGTGCCAGTAGTATCTCGGCCCGCCATCGGCCCCAGCATTTT.

CDR3 DNA sequence: TGCGCCAGCAGCTTAGGAACCTCCCAGGGGACCTACGAGCAGTACTTC. Residues: CASSLGTSQGTYEQYF. This chain connects TRBV5-1 to TRBJ2-7; D might be TRBD1 (6 bases). Per germline, CDR1 SGHRS and CDR2 YFSETQ. The CDR3 is 16 residues long. Trimming removed 2 bases at V and 2 bases at J, with 17 bases between.

The chain recombines TRBV12-3 or TRBV12-4 with TRBJ1-2, with a weak D call TRBD1 (5 bases). The CDR3 has 12 amino acids. V was shortened by 3 bases and J by 6 bases, with 8 bases between the two germline ends. As DNA, the CDR3 is TGTGCCAGCAGTTTTGGGGGGGATGGCTACACCTTC. Its protein is CASSFGGDGYTF.

The chain is built from TRBV29-1 and TRBJ2-1, with D hard to call. There are 11 residues in the CDR3. Germline V lookup: CDR1 SQVTM, CDR2 ANQGSEA. Trimming pared 0 bases from V and 4 bases from J, leaving 1 base between. For the CDR3, the DNA is TGCAGCGTTGAAGATTACAATGAGCAGTTCTTC. This sequence encodes CSVEDYNEQFF.

The CDR3 nucleotides read TGTGCCAGTAGTAGAGACGGAGACCCTAGCAATCAGCCCCAGCATTTT. Residues: CASSRDGDPSNQPQHF. V gene TRBV19 combines with J gene TRBJ1-5, with D uncertain. Germline loops: CDR1 LNHDA, CDR2 SQIVND (reference sequence). The ends were cut back, 4 bases at V and 0 bases at J, with 13 bases in the middle. There are 16 residues in the CDR3.

This rearrangement joins TRBV19 to TRBJ2-3, with TRBD1 matching 8 bases. This CDR3 is built from 14 residues. J gave up 1 base and V 5 bases, and 2 bases lay outside the gene matches. Germline V gene sequence: CDR1 LNHDA, CDR2 SQIVND (reference sequence). The chain's CDR3 is CASSLDRGTDTQYF. CDR3 DNA sequence: TGTGCCAGTAGTCTGGACAGGGGCACAGATACGCAGTATTTT. The whole variable domain, filled in from reference TRBV19 and TRBJ2-3, reads DGGITQSPKYLFRKEGQNVTLSCEQNLNHDAMYWYRQDPGQGLRLIYYSQIVNDFQKGDIAEGYSVSREKKESFPLTVTSAQKNPTAFYLCASSLDRGTDTQYFGPGTRLTVL.

This chain joins TRBV7-2 and TRBJ1-5; TRBD1 agrees at 7 bases. The germline V gene has CDR1 SGHTA and CDR2 FQGNSA. The length of the CDR3 is 13 residues. The trim removed 4 bases at V and 11 bases at J, leaving 8 bases unmatched. The CDR3 reads CASSSRPQGTQHF. The CDR3 DNA reads as TGTGCCAGCAGCTCCCGACCACAGGGGACCCAGCATTTT.

In its sample, this clone was seen once. J is TRBJ2-1 and V is TRBV28; TRBD1 aligns across 11 bases. This CDR3 comprises 16 residues. Per the germline V gene, CDR1 is MDHEN and CDR2 is SYDVKM. The ends lost 5 bases at V and 4 bases at J; junction bases unmatched: 7. The chain's CDR3 is CASSRRDRGIYNEQFF. DNA for the CDR3: TGTGCCAGCAGTCGCCGGGACAGGGGGATTTACAATGAGCAGTTCTTC.

This chain joins TRBV11-2 and TRBJ2-1, with D possibly matching TRBD1 (6 bases). Germline V gene lookup returns CDR1 SGHAT and CDR2 FQNNGV. V lost 4 bases and J 8 bases, leaving 15 bases between the germline ends. CDR3 length: 14 residues. The CDR3 DNA follows: TGTGCCAGCAGCTCACCGCTCAGGGGCCATGAGCAGTTCTTC. Its translation: CASSSPLRGHEQFF.

V usage is TRBV29-1 and J usage is TRBJ2-1; D is possibly TRBD2 (5 bases). The CDR3 runs 15 residues. V lost 5 bases to trimming and J lost 5 bases, with 19 bases between them. Germline values: CDR1 SQVTM, CDR2 ANQGSEA. The CDR3 bases are TGCAGCGTTAAAAGGACCAATCCCGGGGACAATGAGCAGTTCTTC. Amino acid sequence: CSVKRTNPGDNEQFF.

This chain links TRBV11-2 with TRBJ2-6, with D possibly being TRBD2 (6 bases). CDR1 and CDR2 from the germline V gene are SGHAT and FQNNGV. Trimming shortened V by 5 bases and J by 0 bases, and 14 bases separated the two germline ends. The CDR3 runs 17 residues. This CDR3 is CASSTGGPRSGANVLTF. The CDR3 coding sequence is TGTGCCAGCAGCACCGGGGGACCCCGCTCTGGGGCCAACGTCCTGACTTTC.

This rearrangement joins TRBV5-5 to TRBJ2-2; a weak D match, TRBD1 (6 bases). The length of the CDR3 is 12 residues. The V gene's germline CDR1 is SGHKS and CDR2 YYEKEE (reference sequence). V lost 5 bases and J lost 6, with 8 bases in between. The CDR3 loop is CASSSGAGELFF. In nucleotides, the CDR3 is TGTGCCAGCAGTTCAGGGGCCGGGGAGCTGTTTTTT.

The CDR3 nucleotides are TGCGCCAGCAGCGTAGGGGTCCCGACCGGCTACAATGAGCAGTTCTTC. Its protein is CASSVGVPTGYNEQFF. The chain uses TRBV4-1 and TRBJ2-1; D is perhaps TRBD1 (5 bases). CDR3 length: 16 amino acids. Trimming removed 5 bases at V and 3 bases at J, with 17 bases between. The germline CDR1 and CDR2 sequences are MGHRA and YSYEKL.

This chain joins TRBV29-1 and TRBJ1-4; D not certain. The CDR3 consists of 12 residues. Trimming removed 6 bases at V and 8 bases at J, with 13 bases between. The germline V gene encodes CDR1 SQVTM and CDR2 ANQGSEA. The CDR3 DNA is TGCAGCGTAACAGACGGGAGCGAAAAACTGTTTTTT. It is translated as CSVTDGSEKLFF.

The rearrangement joins TRBV7-8 to TRBJ1-4; no definite D call. The CDR3 sequence is 16 residues long. V lost 5 bases and J lost 7, with 20 bases in between. CDR1 and CDR2 (germline): SGHVS, FQNEAQ. DNA for the CDR3: TGTGCCAGCAGCGCCCGGCCGGGAGCCGTAACTGAAAAACTGTTTTTT. It is translated as CASSARPGAVTEKLFF.

The V gene is TRBV18, the J gene TRBJ2-1; a weak D match, TRBD2 (7 bases). Trimming shortened V by 4 bases and J by 4 bases, and 20 bases separated the two germline ends. Germline loops: CDR1 KGHSH, CDR2 LQKENI. The CDR3 runs to 17 residues. CDR3 sequence: CASSLMKGGGPYNEQFF. The CDR3 nucleotides read TGTGCCAGCTCACTAATGAAGGGAGGGGGGCCTTACAATGAGCAGTTCTTC. The variable domain in full, with the rest retrieved from reference TRBV18 and TRBJ2-1, is NAGVMQNPRHLVRRRGQEARLRCSPMKGHSHVYWYRQLPEEGLKFMVYLQKENIIDESGMPKERFSAEFPKEGPSILRIQQVVRGDSAAYFCASSLMKGGGPYNEQFFGPGTRLTVL.

This clone occurred once. The genes are TRBV19 and TRBJ1-5; D possibly corresponds to TRBD1 (6 bases). Trimming cost V 6 bases and J 4 bases, with 10 bases left between them. The CDR3 totals 13 residues. Germline CDR1 and CDR2: LNHDA and SQIVND (reference sequence). The CDR3 sequence: CASRGGQNQPQHF. In DNA, the CDR3 is TGTGCCAGTAGGGGGGGGCAGAATCAGCCCCAGCATTTT.

This chain links TRBV9 with TRBJ1-3; no firm D call. The CDR3 runs to 13 residues. Germline lookup yields CDR1 SGDLS and CDR2 YYNGEE. The V gene lost 3 bases and the J gene lost 5 bases, with 9 bases spanning the gap. For the CDR3, the DNA is TGTGCCAGCAGCGGGAGGGCCAGAAACACCATATATTTT. It specifies CASSGRARNTIYF.

V is TRBV18 and J is TRBJ2-7; maybe TRBD1 (6 bases). Trimming removed 2 bases from V and 0 bases from J, with 14 bases in between. Germline V gives CDR1 KGHSH, CDR2 LQKENI. The CDR3 sequence is 16 residues long. This CDR3 is CASSPIRDTSSYEQYF. The DNA of the CDR3 is TGTGCCAGCTCACCAATTCGGGACACCAGCTCCTACGAGCAGTACTTC.

The chain links TRBV14 to TRBJ2-1; 7 bases fit TRBD1. Germline V CDR1 and CDR2: SGHDN, FVKESK. This CDR3 contains 15 residues. The trim removed 4 bases at V and 7 bases at J, leaving 10 bases unmatched. CDR3: CASSRGQRAYNEQFF. For the CDR3, the DNA is TGTGCCAGCAGCCGGGGACAGAGGGCTTATAATGAGCAGTTCTTC.

The chain links TRBV6-5 to TRBJ2-3, with 12 bases matching TRBD2. The CDR3 length is 15 residues. J lost 6 bases, V lost 3 bases, and 4 bases had no gene match. Germline lookup yields CDR1 MNHEY and CDR2 SVGAGI. The CDR3 region is CASSYGGLAGDTQYF. DNA of the CDR3: TGTGCCAGCAGTTATGGCGGACTAGCGGGGGATACGCAGTATTTT.